Listed below are T cell receptor beta chains from one sample, sequenced in a study of OX40 agonist ivuxolimab in advanced cancers. Libraries were prepared by immunoSEQ multiplex PCR; TCRdb keeps only in-frame clonotypes and omits some of them. The sample has 75,000 to 100,000 clones; 80% to 90% are singletons. The starting material was CD4+ or CD8+ T cells sorted from blood, obtained in a trial of the OX40 agonist ivuxolimab. Every receptor here comes from an adult with an advanced solid tumor such as melanoma, head and neck, liver or kidney cancer. Both conserved end residues are part of each CDR3. The order of the fields is D gene, V gene, J gene, clone size, CDR3 DNA, CDR3 protein. The D gene is left open where the match is weak. For some rows the clone size is stated as once, few or many, or as a class when expanded; others skip it.

d_call: TRBD2
v_call: TRBV5-1
j_call: TRBJ2-5
clone_size: .
cdr3_nt: TGCGCCAGCAGCCGGCGGACTAGCGGCCAAGAGACCCAGTACTTC
cdr3_aa: CASSRRTSGQETQYF

d_call: .
v_call: TRBV7-9
j_call: TRBJ2-7
clone_size: .
cdr3_nt: TGTGCCAGCAGCTTAGCGGGTCAGGTCAACGAGCAGTACTTC
cdr3_aa: CASSLAGQVNEQYF

d_call: TRBD1
v_call: TRBV5-1
j_call: TRBJ2-1
clone_size: once
cdr3_nt: TGCGCCAGCAGCTTGGAGGGACAGGACTACAATGAGCAGTTCTTC
cdr3_aa: CASSLEGQDYNEQFF

d_call: .
v_call: TRBV5-6
j_call: TRBJ1-1
clone_size: once
cdr3_nt: TGTGCCAGCAGCTTATTTGAGGTTACGAACACTGAAGCTTTCTTT
cdr3_aa: CASSLFEVTNTEAFF

d_call: .
v_call: TRBV25-1
j_call: TRBJ1-5
clone_size: .
cdr3_nt: TGTGCCAGCAGGTCAGGGGAAGGCAATCAGCCCCAGCATTTT
cdr3_aa: CASRSGEGNQPQHF

d_call: TRBD1
v_call: TRBV5-4
j_call: TRBJ2-7
clone_size: .
cdr3_nt: TGTGCCAGCAGCCGGCCGGGACAGGGCGGTTACGAGCAGTACTTC
cdr3_aa: CASSRPGQGGYEQYF

d_call: .
v_call: TRBV2
j_call: TRBJ1-5
clone_size: .
cdr3_nt: TGTGCCAGCAGTGGAATCGATCGGAATCAGCCCCAGCATTTT
cdr3_aa: CASSGIDRNQPQHF

d_call: TRBD1
v_call: TRBV19
j_call: TRBJ1-4
clone_size: .
cdr3_nt: TGTGCCAGTAGTATATTTCCGACAGGGGGAGAGAATGAAAAACTGTTTTTT
cdr3_aa: CASSIFPTGGENEKLFF

d_call: .
v_call: TRBV5-4
j_call: TRBJ2-7
clone_size: .
cdr3_nt: TGTGCCAGCAGCTCCAGGAGCGCTCCTCGAGGCGAGCAGTACTTC
cdr3_aa: CASSSRSAPRGEQYF

d_call: TRBD2
v_call: TRBV9
j_call: TRBJ2-1
clone_size: .
cdr3_nt: TGTGCCAGCAGCTTCCTAGCGGGGGCACGGAATGAGCAGTTCTTC
cdr3_aa: CASSFLAGARNEQFF

d_call: .
v_call: TRBV19
j_call: TRBJ2-7
clone_size: few
cdr3_nt: TGTGCCAGTAGTGTTCGGGCGGACTACGAGCAGTACTTC
cdr3_aa: CASSVRADYEQYF

d_call: .
v_call: TRBV6-1
j_call: TRBJ2-1
clone_size: .
cdr3_nt: TGTGCCAGCAGTGAAAAGAGACTCCTGAAGTACAATGAGCAGTTCTTC
cdr3_aa: CASSEKRLLKYNEQFF

d_call: .
v_call: TRBV4-1
j_call: TRBJ2-2
clone_size: .
cdr3_nt: TGCGCCAGCAGCCAAGGCATTAACACCGGGGAGCTGTTTTTT
cdr3_aa: CASSQGINTGELFF

d_call: TRBD1
v_call: TRBV4-2
j_call: TRBJ2-1
clone_size: .
cdr3_nt: TGTGCCAGCAGCCGCTCCCCGGGACAGGGGGCTGACAATGAGCAGTTCTTC
cdr3_aa: CASSRSPGQGADNEQFF

d_call: .
v_call: TRBV7-8
j_call: TRBJ2-3
clone_size: .
cdr3_nt: TGTGCCAGCAGCTTAGCCGGGGCAGGGGCAGATACGCAGTATTTT
cdr3_aa: CASSLAGAGADTQYF

d_call: .
v_call: TRBV27
j_call: TRBJ2-1
clone_size: .
cdr3_nt: TGTGCCAGCACGAATTCCTACAATGAGCAGTTCTTC
cdr3_aa: CASTNSYNEQFF

d_call: .
v_call: TRBV21-1
j_call: TRBJ2-3
clone_size: .
cdr3_nt: TGTGCCAGTCCATGGGTTGTTAGGTCTAGCGGGAGGGGTAGCACAGATACGCAGTATTTT
cdr3_aa: CASPWVVRSSGRGSTDTQYF

d_call: .
v_call: TRBV18
j_call: TRBJ1-1
clone_size: .
cdr3_nt: TGTGCCAGCTCACCACCAAGGGGAGTGAACACTGAAGCTTTCTTT
cdr3_aa: CASSPPRGVNTEAFF

d_call: .
v_call: TRBV5-4
j_call: TRBJ2-2
clone_size: .
cdr3_nt: TGTGCCAGCAGCTTAAGCCCTGGAACCGGGGAGCTGTTTTTT
cdr3_aa: CASSLSPGTGELFF

d_call: TRBD1
v_call: TRBV19
j_call: TRBJ2-1
clone_size: once
cdr3_nt: TGTGCCAGTAGTAGCGAGGGACAGGCGTCCGGCAATGAGCAGTTCTTC
cdr3_aa: CASSSEGQASGNEQFF

d_call: .
v_call: TRBV29-1
j_call: TRBJ2-3
clone_size: .
cdr3_nt: TGCAGCGTTGAAACTAGCACAGATACGCAGTATTTT
cdr3_aa: CSVETSTDTQYF

d_call: TRBD1
v_call: TRBV5-8
j_call: TRBJ1-4
clone_size: .
cdr3_nt: TGTGCCAGCACCCCCTCCCCGGACAGGGCAGGGGGAAAACTGTTTTTT
cdr3_aa: CASTPSPDRAGGKLFF

d_call: .
v_call: TRBV5-1
j_call: TRBJ1-2
clone_size: .
cdr3_nt: TGCGCCAGCAGCTTGGCCCCCTACAGTTCTGATGGCTACACCTTC
cdr3_aa: CASSLAPYSSDGYTF

d_call: .
v_call: TRBV6-6
j_call: TRBJ1-5
clone_size: .
cdr3_nt: TGTGCCAGCAGCTATGGGACCGATCAGCCCCAGCATTTT
cdr3_aa: CASSYGTDQPQHF

d_call: .
v_call: TRBV15
j_call: TRBJ2-7
clone_size: .
cdr3_nt: TGTGCCACCAGCAGGGCAAGAGGCGGGGTCTACGAGCAGTACTTC
cdr3_aa: CATSRARGGVYEQYF

d_call: TRBD1
v_call: TRBV7-9
j_call: TRBJ1-4
clone_size: .
cdr3_nt: TGTGCCAGCAGCCCGGGGGGTGGGACAGTTGAAAAACTGTTTTTT
cdr3_aa: CASSPGGGTVEKLFF

d_call: TRBD2
v_call: TRBV4-2
j_call: TRBJ2-5
clone_size: .
cdr3_nt: TGTGCCAGCAGCTCAACTAGCGGCCCCCAGAAGACCCAGTACTTC
cdr3_aa: CASSSTSGPQKTQYF

d_call: TRBD2
v_call: TRBV5-1
j_call: TRBJ2-7
clone_size: .
cdr3_nt: TGCGCCAGCGGCCTAGCGGGATCGGGGGAGCAGTACTTC
cdr3_aa: CASGLAGSGEQYF

d_call: TRBD2
v_call: TRBV6-1
j_call: TRBJ2-1
clone_size: .
cdr3_nt: TGTGCCAGCAGTGCTGGGAGGGGCTCCTACAATGAGCAGTTCTTC
cdr3_aa: CASSAGRGSYNEQFF

d_call: .
v_call: TRBV18
j_call: TRBJ1-1
clone_size: .
cdr3_nt: TGTGCCAGCTCACCACCGGGGAGGGGAGGTACTGAAGCTTTCTTT
cdr3_aa: CASSPPGRGGTEAFF

d_call: .
v_call: TRBV5-1
j_call: TRBJ1-1
clone_size: few
cdr3_nt: TGCGCCAGCAGCTTCGGCCGTCCAGGGCCATCCACTGAAGCTTTCTTT
cdr3_aa: CASSFGRPGPSTEAFF

d_call: .
v_call: TRBV7-8
j_call: TRBJ1-2
clone_size: .
cdr3_nt: TGTGCCAGCAGCTTAGCGCGTTCTGACAGAAGCGGCTACACCTTC
cdr3_aa: CASSLARSDRSGYTF

d_call: .
v_call: TRBV2
j_call: TRBJ1-5
clone_size: .
cdr3_nt: TGTGCCAGCAGTGGGGACTCCAAGGCCGGTCAGCCCCAGCATTTT
cdr3_aa: CASSGDSKAGQPQHF

d_call: .
v_call: TRBV6-1
j_call: TRBJ1-5
clone_size: .
cdr3_nt: TGTGCCAGCAGTGAAGCAGGCCGGGGGCATCAGCCCCAGCATTTT
cdr3_aa: CASSEAGRGHQPQHF

d_call: .
v_call: TRBV7-2
j_call: TRBJ2-3
clone_size: .
cdr3_nt: TGTGCCAGCAGCTTAGCGGCCCTCACAGATACGCAGTATTTT
cdr3_aa: CASSLAALTDTQYF

d_call: .
v_call: TRBV5-1
j_call: TRBJ2-5
clone_size: .
cdr3_nt: TGCGCCAGCAGCTTGCGTCCAGGGAGGGAGACCCAGTACTTC
cdr3_aa: CASSLRPGRETQYF

d_call: .
v_call: TRBV19
j_call: TRBJ2-3
clone_size: .
cdr3_nt: TGTGCCAGTAGTGCTATCGTGACTAACCCCACAGATACGCAGTATTTT
cdr3_aa: CASSAIVTNPTDTQYF

d_call: .
v_call: TRBV19
j_call: TRBJ2-7
clone_size: .
cdr3_nt: TGTGCCAGTAGTATCAACTGGGGGCGACTCTACGAGCAGTACTTC
cdr3_aa: CASSINWGRLYEQYF

d_call: TRBD1
v_call: TRBV19
j_call: TRBJ1-4
clone_size: .
cdr3_nt: TGTGCCAGTAGCTTCCAGGGGGCAACTAATGAAAAACTGTTTTTT
cdr3_aa: CASSFQGATNEKLFF

d_call: .
v_call: TRBV5-1
j_call: TRBJ2-1
clone_size: once
cdr3_nt: TGCGCCAGCAGCTTGGCCTACAAGTACGGGTCCAATGAGCAGTTCTTC
cdr3_aa: CASSLAYKYGSNEQFF

d_call: .
v_call: TRBV19
j_call: TRBJ1-2
clone_size: .
cdr3_nt: TGTGCCAGTTCTTATGCCCGAGCCTATGGCTACACCTTC
cdr3_aa: CASSYARAYGYTF

d_call: .
v_call: TRBV2
j_call: TRBJ2-1
clone_size: .
cdr3_nt: TGTGCCAGCAGTGAAGGCCAGCGGGCGTACAATGAGCAGTTCTTC
cdr3_aa: CASSEGQRAYNEQFF